This T cell receptor beta chain is drawn from a study of beta chain features in type 1 diabetes (dated by TCRdb to 2017 to 2018). Context from the whole study: Mean age, gender distribution, total cell number and subset yield were not different between patients and healthy donors. A total of 107,917,701 sorted cells were examined across all samples, and RNA yield correlated strongly with the number of cells per subset. In the study, TCRB repertoires of sorted circulating CD4+ T cell subsets from recently diagnosed type 1 diabetes patients were compared with those of matched healthy donors. Regulatory and stem cell-like memory subsets were obtained from only 8 patients and about 8 healthy donors, while naive and central memory subsets were obtained from all 30 or so donors. On the study overall, not on this receptor specifically: Because the HLA sub-analyses included only small numbers of individuals, any influence of HLA type on TCRB rearrangement was left unresolved. Naive, central memory and regulatory TCRB repertoires appeared to be more similar among patients than among healthy donors. Because cDNA was sequenced instead of genomic DNA, highly expressing activated cells could be over-represented, though the groups showed no difference in activation or CD3 levels. Patients with type 1 diabetes made fewer insertions and deleted more nucleotides at VDJ recombination sites, implying thymic rearrangement abnormalities. Type 1 diabetes patients showed a moderate but significant shortening of TCRB CDR3 length in all four CD4+ subsets. Shorter templates might be favored by PCR, yet because patient and control samples were amplified and corrected together, any such skew would affect both groups equally.

Each donor gave one peripheral blood draw, averaging approximately 0.11 L, which was collected into heparinised tubes. Using a panel that included CD45RO, CCR7, CD25, CD127, CD95 and CD27, naive, central memory, regulatory and stem cell-like memory CD4+ T cells were sorted on a BD FACSAria II. Purity was above 95% for every sorted population. PBMCs were separated immediately by Lymphoprep density gradient centrifugation and were stained directly, without being cultured. To minimize batch effects, samples were stained and sorted in pairs, one healthy donor with one patient per experiment. This clone occurred a few times. Its antigen remains unidentified. Base-call qualities are not available, and no considerably larger clone is one nucleotide away. The CDR3 sequence holds 17 residues, the cysteine and phenylalanine included. Here the CDR3 DNA is all that survives: 51 bases in frame from base 1. The entire amount of isolated RNA was reverse transcribed using the High Capacity cDNA Reverse Transcription Kit, so the sequenced TCRB transcripts were expressed ones. Deep immunoSEQ sequencing was applied to naive, central memory and regulatory T cell samples, giving an average of about 3.8 million total reads per sample. Sorted cells were lysed in RLT buffer, and RNA was extracted using DNase-treated RNeasy Micro or Mini kits according to cell number. To prevent cross-contamination, each cell subset was processed individually, whereas patient and healthy donor samples were processed jointly. The immunoSEQ multiplex PCR was used to amplify TCRB sequences from cDNA, generating 87-bp fragments that spanned the CDR3 region. Sequencing of the amplicons was performed on the Illumina HiSeq platform. The published analysis was carried out like this. Synthetic template baselines were used to correct PCR bias computationally, reads within Hamming distance 2 were collapsed together, and singletons that could not be merged were discarded. Reads were aligned against IMGT so that V, D and J genes, CDR3 length and insertions or deletions at six rearrangement sites could be assigned. Within each subset, clonotype counts were normalized to the number of sorted cells before true diversity and Gini coefficients were calculated with the tcR R package. Repertoire sharing was quantified using the overlap coefficient calculated on TCRB nucleotide sequences. Out-of-frame TCRB sequences from naive cells were analyzed as a proxy for the pre-selection repertoire. TCRdb stores this immuneACCESS table with in-frame sequences only. Part of the clones is absent; in the studies checked, under half of the shortfall reflects unresolved V genes, and no reason is known for the rest. V and J calls and clone size come straight from that table; D and trimming were deduced from the DNA. The sample records 600,000 to 700,000 clones, 13% of which are singletons. Approximately 0.021% of the sample lies in the top ten.

Here the chain combines TRBV21-1 and TRBJ2-3; no check of the table's D call, TRBD1, against the DNA was made. TRBV21-1 is a pseudogene locus. The sample consisted of naive CD4+ T cells from blood. The cell subset or site tag for this specimen amounts to: true naive CD4+ T cells. The source of this sequence is a man between 18 and 29 years old with type 1 diabetes. The CDR3 has the sequence CASSPEGTGAPTDTQYF. The DNA reads as follows: TGTGCCAGCAGCCCAGAGGGGACAGGGGCCCCGACAGATACGCAGTATTTT.